The next 23 T cell receptor beta chains were all read from a single sample in a study of a mutant IDH1 vaccine in newly diagnosed glioma. Assay used: immunoSEQ multiplex PCR; TCRdb lists only in-frame clones, some missing. The sample contains 40,000 or so clones, approximately 72% of which appear only once. Time point given: week 23, last vaccination. The investigators gave 300 ug of mutant IDH1 20-mer peptide in each vaccine dose, together with topical imiquimod. These TCRs are of unknown antigen specificity. The material sequenced was PBMCs, taken from a glioma patient whose treatment included an IDH1 peptide vaccine. These receptors were taken from a man in his fifties or sixties with glioma.

This sequence joins TRBV5-5 and TRBJ2-1, with TRBD2 matching 12 bases. The CDR3 is 16 residues long. Germline lookup yields CDR1 SGHKS and CDR2 YYEKEE (reference sequence). Losses at the gene ends were 1 base for V and 9 bases for J; bases not matched to a gene: 8. The CDR3 nucleotides are TGTGCCAGCAGCTTGAACCCTAGCGGGGGGGCGGTTGAGCAGTTCTTC. Translating it yields CASSLNPSGGAVEQFF. Together with reference TRBV5-5 and TRBJ2-1, the CDR3 gives the full variable domain: DAGVTQSPTHLIKTRGQQVTLRCSPISGHKSVSWYQQVLGQGPQFIFQYYEKEERGRGNFPDRFSARQFPNYSSELNVNALLLGDSALYLCASSLNPSGGAVEQFFGPGTRLTVL.

The V and J genes are TRBV11-2 and TRBJ1-1, with D uncertain. The ends were cut back, 7 bases at V and 2 bases at J, with 11 bases in the middle. Germline CDR1 SGHAT, CDR2 FQNNGV. The CDR3 covers 13 residues. The DNA for the CDR3 is TGTGCCAGCAACCCCAATCGCAACACTGAAGCTTTCTTT. As protein: CASNPNRNTEAFF. Together with reference TRBV11-2 and TRBJ1-1, the CDR3 gives the full variable domain: EAGVAQSPRYKIIEKRQSVAFWCNPISGHATLYWYQQILGQGPKLLIQFQNNGVVDDSQLPKDRFSAERLKGVDSTLKIQPAKLEDSAVYLCASNPNRNTEAFFGQGTRLTVV.

Here the CDR3 DNA reads TGTGCCAGCACCTCCGGGACAGGGGGCGCACACACTGAAGCTTTCTTT. This translates into CASTSGTGGAHTEAFF. This chain uses TRBV6-6 with TRBJ1-1; 12 nucleotides align to TRBD1. Germline trimming cut 7 bases from V and 3 bases from J; bases unmatched to any gene: 9. CDR3 size: 16 residues. Germline CDR1 and CDR2: MNHNY and SVGAGI (reference sequence).

This rearrangement joins TRBV27 to TRBJ2-3, with D perhaps matching TRBD2 (6 bases). The V gene lost 3 bases and the J gene lost 0 bases, with 22 bases spanning the gap. The germline V gene encodes CDR1 MNHEY and CDR2 SMNVEV (reference sequence). This CDR3 has 19 amino acids. CDR3 sequence reads: CASSFFAGPRAPSTDTQYF. The CDR3 region has the DNA TGTGCCAGCAGTTTCTTCGCGGGACCCAGGGCACCTAGCACAGATACGCAGTATTTT.

V gene TRBV11-2 combines with J gene TRBJ2-3, with 11 bases matching TRBD2. Germline V lookup: CDR1 SGHAT, CDR2 FQNNGV. This CDR3 comprises 15 residues. After removal of 8 bases from V and 1 base from J, the junction contained 5 bases not matched to a gene. CDR3 sequence (DNA): TGTGCCAGCGGGGCACTAGCGGGGGGCACAGATACGCAGTATTTT. Translating gives CASGALAGGTDTQYF.

J is TRBJ2-5 and V is TRBV6-5; 10 bases match TRBD2. The CDR3 totals 16 residues. CDR1 is MNHEY and CDR2 is SVGAGI in the germline V gene. The trim removed 2 bases at V and 5 bases at J, leaving 8 bases unmatched. CDR3: CASSYSGGAPRETQYF. In DNA form, the CDR3 reads TGTGCCAGCAGTTACAGCGGGGGGGCGCCGAGGGAGACCCAGTACTTC.

This rearrangement joins TRBV29-1 to TRBJ1-2, with 7 bases identical to TRBD1. The CDR3 spans 14 residues. Germline V gene lookup returns CDR1 SQVTM and CDR2 ANQGSEA. The V segment lost 3 bases and the J segment 4 bases; nucleotides outside the gene matches: 8. This chain's CDR3 is CSVEAGDRGYGYTF. CDR3 in DNA: TGCAGCGTTGAGGCTGGGGACAGAGGCTATGGCTACACCTTC.

This rearrangement joins TRBV5-5 to TRBJ1-2, with a weak D call TRBD1 (5 bases). With 2 bases removed from V and 6 bases from J, the gap between germline ends came to 11 bases. The CDR3 extends over 13 amino acids. Germline values: CDR1 SGHKS, CDR2 YYEKEE (reference sequence). In DNA, the CDR3 is TGTGCCAGCAGCTTATCGACAGCCCATGGCTACACCTTC. Protein product: CASSLSTAHGYTF.

This chain joins TRBV5-1 and TRBJ1-1; TRBD1 might be the D (6 bases). V lost 7 bases and J 1 base, leaving 14 bases between the germline ends. The germline gives CDR1 SGHRS, CDR2 YFSETQ. The CDR3 has 14 amino acids. DNA of the CDR3: TGCGCCAGCGGTCTCGGGGGCCGGAACACTGAAGCTTTCTTT. Translated, it gives CASGLGGRNTEAFF.

This clone has just one count. This chain connects TRBV25-1 to TRBJ1-1; D call uncertain. The V end was cut by 4 bases, the J end by 5 bases, with 5 bases between. The CDR3 consists of 11 residues. CDR1 and CDR2 from the germline V gene are MGHDK and SYGVNS. The CDR3 DNA sequence: TGTGCCAGCAGTGGAGGGACTGAAGCTTTCTTT. It codes for CASSGGTEAFF.

The V gene is TRBV5-6, the J gene TRBJ2-1; maybe TRBD2 (5 bases). This CDR3 has 16 amino acids. Germline assignment: CDR1 SGHDT and CDR2 YYEEEE. V lost 2 bases and J lost 6, with 18 bases in between. The CDR3 loop reads CASSFKLVPASNEQFF. Here the CDR3 DNA reads TGTGCCAGCAGCTTCAAACTAGTTCCAGCCTCCAATGAGCAGTTCTTC.

The chain recombines TRBV5-6 with TRBJ2-1; tentatively, D is TRBD2 (5 bases). V gave up 4 bases and J gave up 8 bases, with 10 bases separating them. Germline V gives CDR1 SGHDT, CDR2 YYEEEE. The CDR3 runs to 12 residues. CDR3 bases: TGTGCCAGCAGCCAGACGAGGGATGAGCAGTTCTTC. This translates into CASSQTRDEQFF.

The chain uses TRBV30 and TRBJ2-3; 9 nucleotides align to TRBD1. V was pared by 2 bases and J by 1 base, with 4 bases of the junction left unmatched. Germline-derived CDR1 and CDR2 are GTSNPN and SVGIG (reference sequence). CDR3 length: 15 residues. As DNA, the CDR3 is TGTGCCTGGAGTCCGGGACAGGGCGGCACAGATACGCAGTATTTT. Amino acid sequence: CAWSPGQGGTDTQYF.

The rearrangement joins TRBV4-1 to TRBJ2-7; D gene ambiguous. CDR3 length equals 11 residues. Trimming cost V 0 bases and J 3 bases, with 0 bases left between them. In germline, CDR1 is MGHRA, CDR2 YSYEKL. This CDR3 reads CASSQDYEQYF. The CDR3 nucleotides read TGCGCCAGCAGCCAAGACTACGAGCAGTACTTC.

This rearrangement joins TRBV4-1 to TRBJ2-3, with no clear D. V was shortened by 3 bases and J by 6 bases, with 10 bases between the two germline ends. The CDR3 covers 13 residues. CDR1 is MGHRA, CDR2 YSYEKL, per germline. The DNA for the CDR3 is TGCGCCAGCAGCCAGAGAGGTGCGGATACGCAGTATTTT. As protein: CASSQRGADTQYF.

The chain employs TRBV9 and TRBJ2-1, with 9 positions matching TRBD1. This CDR3 contains 14 residues. CDR1 and CDR2 (germline): SGDLS, YYNGEE. J lost 8 bases, V lost 2 bases, and 5 bases had no gene match. CDR3 DNA: TGTGCCAGCAGCGTCAGGGACAGGGTTGATGAGCAGTTCTTC. Translated: CASSVRDRVDEQFF.

In its sample, this clone was seen once. V is TRBV6-5 and J is TRBJ1-2, with TRBD1 identical over 8 bases. The germline CDR1 and CDR2 sequences are MNHEY and SVGAGI. Unmatched junction bases numbered 6, after V lost 5 bases and J lost 4 bases. The CDR3 totals 14 residues. The chain's CDR3 is CASSIGQGGYGYTF. CDR3 coding DNA: TGTGCCAGCAGTATTGGACAGGGTGGCTATGGCTACACCTTC.

The gene calls are TRBV28 and TRBJ1-5; 10 bases map to TRBD1. Germline assignment: CDR1 MDHEN and CDR2 SYDVKM. Losses at the gene ends were 5 bases for V and 7 bases for J; bases not matched to a gene: 8. The CDR3 is 15 amino acids. Written as DNA, the CDR3 is TGTGCCAGCAGTACATTGACAGGGGGCGGGCAGCCCCAGCATTTT. Its protein product is CASSTLTGGGQPQHF.

This chain joins TRBV4-3 and TRBJ1-1, with D perhaps matching TRBD1 (6 bases). The germline V and J ends were trimmed by 4 bases and 4 bases, with 19 bases remaining between them. Germline values: CDR1 LGHNA, CDR2 YSLEER. CDR3 size: 16 residues. This CDR3 is CASSPQEGGGGTEAFF. The CDR3 DNA sequence: TGCGCCAGCAGCCCCCAGGAGGGAGGGGGAGGCACTGAAGCTTTCTTT.

This chain joins TRBV7-8 and TRBJ1-3, with D uncertain. There are 14 residues in the CDR3. Germline loops: CDR1 SGHVS, CDR2 FQNEAQ. V lost 1 base to trimming and J lost 0 bases, with 4 bases between them. In DNA, the CDR3 is TGTGCCAGCAGCTTAGGTGGCTCTGGAAACACCATATATTTT. Its translation is CASSLGGSGNTIYF.

The CDR3 loop reads CASTPGQFDGYTF. The CDR3 bases are TGTGCCAGTACCCCGGGACAGTTCGATGGCTACACCTTC. The rearrangement uses TRBV19 and TRBJ1-2, with 7 bases identical to TRBD1. From germline, CDR1 is LNHDA and CDR2 SQIVND (reference sequence). The CDR3 sequence is 13 residues long. Germline trimming cut 7 bases from V and 6 bases from J; bases unmatched to any gene: 8.

This clone was detected many times. The chain joins TRBV2 to TRBJ1-5; 9 bases match TRBD1. Trimming cost V 6 bases and J 4 bases; bases outside gene matches: 4. This CDR3 has 14 residues. CDR1 is SNHLY, CDR2 FYNNEI, per germline. The CDR3 loop reads CASSADRGNQPQHF. DNA of the CDR3: TGTGCCAGCAGCGCGGACAGGGGAAATCAGCCCCAGCATTTT.

The chain combines TRBV2 with TRBJ1-1, with a weak D call TRBD1 (5 bases). V was clipped by 3 bases and J by 2 bases, with 10 bases between them. Per germline, CDR1 SNHLY and CDR2 FYNNEI. The CDR3 totals 14 residues. CDR3 sequence reads: CASSEGRANTEAFF. CDR3 nucleotides: TGTGCCAGCAGTGAGGGGCGGGCCAACACTGAAGCTTTCTTT.